The T cell receptor (beta chain) under discussion was sequenced for a study of T cell responses to AZD1222 COVID-19 vaccine. Study results and caveats: Across spike, vaccine-associated CD4 TCRs were found, dominant at 160-218 and 743-854.

Concerning this clone: What it recognizes is unknown.

Using immunoSEQ multiplex PCR, the repertoire was profiled, and TCRdb retains in-frame clones only, with some absent. Of approximately 130,000 clones detected, 88% appear once; the ten largest clones hold 4.5% to 6.5%. The CDR3 loop spans 15 amino acids. V was trimmed by 0 bases and J by 4 bases, leaving 10 bases between them. The germline V gene encodes CDR1 LNHDA and CDR2 SQIVND (reference sequence). V usage is TRBV19 and J usage is TRBJ2-1; no clear D gene. The source was peripheral blood, collected 28 days after the second AZD1222 dose. The TCR sequence derives from an adult who received the AZD1222 COVID-19 vaccine. The CDR3 reads CASSIDAPGYNEQFF. The CDR3 nucleotides are TGTGCCAGTAGTATAGATGCCCCTGGGTACAATGAGCAGTTCTTC.